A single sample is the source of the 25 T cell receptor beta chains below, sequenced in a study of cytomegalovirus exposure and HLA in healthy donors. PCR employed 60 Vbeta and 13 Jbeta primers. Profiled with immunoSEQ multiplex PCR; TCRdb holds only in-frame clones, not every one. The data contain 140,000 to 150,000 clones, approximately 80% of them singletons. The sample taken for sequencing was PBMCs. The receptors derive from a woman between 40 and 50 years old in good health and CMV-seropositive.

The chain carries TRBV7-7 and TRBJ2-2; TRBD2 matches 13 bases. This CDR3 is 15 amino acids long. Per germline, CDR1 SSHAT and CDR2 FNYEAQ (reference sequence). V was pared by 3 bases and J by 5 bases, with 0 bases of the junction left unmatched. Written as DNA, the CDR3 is TGTGCCAGCAGCTTGGGACTAGCGGGAACCGGGGAGCTGTTTTTT. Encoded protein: CASSLGLAGTGELFF.

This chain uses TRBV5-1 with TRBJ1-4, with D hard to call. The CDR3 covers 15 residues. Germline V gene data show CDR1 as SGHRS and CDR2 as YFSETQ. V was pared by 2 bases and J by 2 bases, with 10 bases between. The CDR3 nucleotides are TGCGCCAGCAGCTTCGTTATGGGCACTAATGAAAAACTGTTTTTT. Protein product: CASSFVMGTNEKLFF.

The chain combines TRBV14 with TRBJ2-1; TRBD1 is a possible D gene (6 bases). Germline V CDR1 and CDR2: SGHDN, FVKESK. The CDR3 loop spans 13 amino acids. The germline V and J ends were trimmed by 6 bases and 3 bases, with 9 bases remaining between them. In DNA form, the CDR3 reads TGTGCCAGCAGAAGGGACAACTACAATGAGCAGTTCTTC. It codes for CASRRDNYNEQFF.

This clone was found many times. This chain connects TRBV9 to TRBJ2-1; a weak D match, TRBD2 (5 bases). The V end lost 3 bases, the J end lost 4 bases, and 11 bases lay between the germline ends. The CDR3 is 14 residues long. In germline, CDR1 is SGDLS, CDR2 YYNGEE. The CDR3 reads CASSGSLAYNEQFF. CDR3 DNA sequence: TGTGCCAGCAGCGGGTCCTTAGCGTACAATGAGCAGTTCTTC.

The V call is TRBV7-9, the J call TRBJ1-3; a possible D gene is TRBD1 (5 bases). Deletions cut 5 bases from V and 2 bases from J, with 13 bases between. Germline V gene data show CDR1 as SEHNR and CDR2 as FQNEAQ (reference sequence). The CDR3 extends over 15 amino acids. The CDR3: CASSHPRQTGNTIYF. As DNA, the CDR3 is TGTGCCAGCAGCCACCCCCGACAGACTGGAAACACCATATATTTT.

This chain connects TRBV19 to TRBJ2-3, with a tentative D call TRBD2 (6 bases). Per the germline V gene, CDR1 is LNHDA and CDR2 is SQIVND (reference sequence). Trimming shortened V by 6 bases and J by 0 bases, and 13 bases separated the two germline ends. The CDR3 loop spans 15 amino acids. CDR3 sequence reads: CASSLLASSTDTQYF. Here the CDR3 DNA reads TGTGCCAGTAGCCTTCTAGCGTCTAGCACAGATACGCAGTATTTT.

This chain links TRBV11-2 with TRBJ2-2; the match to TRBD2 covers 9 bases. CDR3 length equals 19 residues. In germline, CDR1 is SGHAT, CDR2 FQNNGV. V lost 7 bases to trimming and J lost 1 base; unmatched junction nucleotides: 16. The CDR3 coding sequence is TGTGCCAGCAACTACCTCACAGGCGGGGGGGCTTGGAACACCGGGGAGCTGTTTTTT. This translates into CASNYLTGGGAWNTGELFF.

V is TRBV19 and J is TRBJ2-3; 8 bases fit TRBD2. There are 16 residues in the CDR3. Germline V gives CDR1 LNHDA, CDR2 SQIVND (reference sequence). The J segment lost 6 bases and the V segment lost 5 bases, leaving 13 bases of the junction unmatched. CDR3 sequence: CASSLGLAQNQDTQYF. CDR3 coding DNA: TGTGCCAGTAGTCTCGGACTAGCCCAGAACCAGGATACGCAGTATTTT.

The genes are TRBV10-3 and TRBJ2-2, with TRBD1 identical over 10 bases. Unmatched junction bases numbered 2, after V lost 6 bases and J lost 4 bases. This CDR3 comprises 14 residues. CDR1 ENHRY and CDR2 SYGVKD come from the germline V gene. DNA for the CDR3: TGTGCCATCAGGGGGACAGGGGCCACCGGGGAGCTGTTTTTT. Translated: CAIRGTGATGELFF.

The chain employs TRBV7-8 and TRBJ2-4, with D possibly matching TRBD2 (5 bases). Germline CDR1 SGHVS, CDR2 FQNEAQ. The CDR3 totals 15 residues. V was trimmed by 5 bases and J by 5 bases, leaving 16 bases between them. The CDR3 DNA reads TGTGCCAGCAGCCACGGACGGACTTTCGAAAACATTCAGTACTTC. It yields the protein CASSHGRTFENIQYF.

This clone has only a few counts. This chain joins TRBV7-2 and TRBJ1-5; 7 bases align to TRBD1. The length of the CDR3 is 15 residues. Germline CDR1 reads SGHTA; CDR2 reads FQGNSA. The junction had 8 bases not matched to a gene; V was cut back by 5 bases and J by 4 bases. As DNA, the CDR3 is TGTGCCAGCAGCCCTGGGCAGGGGGAAAATCAGCCCCAGCATTTT. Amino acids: CASSPGQGENQPQHF.

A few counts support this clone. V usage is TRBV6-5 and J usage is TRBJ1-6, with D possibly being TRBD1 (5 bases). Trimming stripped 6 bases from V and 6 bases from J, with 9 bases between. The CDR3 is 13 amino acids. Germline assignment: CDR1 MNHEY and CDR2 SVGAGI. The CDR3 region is CASSGTPNSPLHF. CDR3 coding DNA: TGTGCCAGCAGCGGGACTCCTAATTCACCCCTCCACTTT.

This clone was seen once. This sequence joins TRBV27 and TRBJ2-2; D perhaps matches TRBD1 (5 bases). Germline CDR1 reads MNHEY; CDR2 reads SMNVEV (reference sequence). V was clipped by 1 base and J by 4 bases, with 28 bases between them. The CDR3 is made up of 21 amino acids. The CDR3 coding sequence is TGTGCCAGCAGTTTATGGCCCTTATCGGACACAAAACAGGTGGGCACCGGGGAGCTGTTTTTT. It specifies CASSLWPLSDTKQVGTGELFF.

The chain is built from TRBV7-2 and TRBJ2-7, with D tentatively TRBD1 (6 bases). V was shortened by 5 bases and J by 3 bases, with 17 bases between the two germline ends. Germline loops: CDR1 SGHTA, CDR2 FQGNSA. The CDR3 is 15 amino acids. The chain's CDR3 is CASSPARTANYEQYF. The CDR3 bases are TGTGCCAGCAGCCCAGCCAGGACAGCTAACTACGAGCAGTACTTC.

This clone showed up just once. The CDR3 protein is CASSLRAGGFADTQYF. The CDR3 DNA is TGTGCCAGCAGCTTACGGGCGGGAGGGTTCGCAGATACGCAGTATTTT. The gene calls are TRBV7-2 and TRBJ2-3; 9 bases line up with TRBD2. The V gene end was trimmed by 2 bases and the J gene end by 4 bases; junction bases not matched to a gene: 7. CDR1 is SGHTA, CDR2 FQGNSA, per germline. This CDR3 has 16 residues.

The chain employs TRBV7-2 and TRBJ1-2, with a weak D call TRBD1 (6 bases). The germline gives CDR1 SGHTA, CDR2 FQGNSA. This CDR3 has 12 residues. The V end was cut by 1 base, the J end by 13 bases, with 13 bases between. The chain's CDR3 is CASSLDRAVSTF. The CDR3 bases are TGTGCCAGCAGCTTAGACAGGGCAGTAAGCACCTTC.

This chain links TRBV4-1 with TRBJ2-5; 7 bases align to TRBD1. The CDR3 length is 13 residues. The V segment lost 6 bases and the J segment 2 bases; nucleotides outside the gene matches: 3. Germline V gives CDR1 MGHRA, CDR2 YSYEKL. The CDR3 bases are TGCGCCAGCAGACAGACAGGGCAAGAGACCCAGTACTTC. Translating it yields CASRQTGQETQYF.

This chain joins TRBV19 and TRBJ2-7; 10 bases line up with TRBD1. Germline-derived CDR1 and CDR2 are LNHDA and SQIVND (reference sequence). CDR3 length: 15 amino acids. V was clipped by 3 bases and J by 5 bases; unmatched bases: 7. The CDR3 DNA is TGTGCCAGTAGTATGAGGAGACAGGGGGCGAACGAGCAGTACTTC. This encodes CASSMRRQGANEQYF.

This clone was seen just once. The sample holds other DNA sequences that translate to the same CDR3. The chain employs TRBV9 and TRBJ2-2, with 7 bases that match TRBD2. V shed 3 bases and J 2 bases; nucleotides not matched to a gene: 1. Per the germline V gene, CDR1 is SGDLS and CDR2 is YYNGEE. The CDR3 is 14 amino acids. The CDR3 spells CASSAGLNTGELFF. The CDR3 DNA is TGTGCCAGCAGCGCGGGACTAAACACCGGGGAGCTGTTTTTT.

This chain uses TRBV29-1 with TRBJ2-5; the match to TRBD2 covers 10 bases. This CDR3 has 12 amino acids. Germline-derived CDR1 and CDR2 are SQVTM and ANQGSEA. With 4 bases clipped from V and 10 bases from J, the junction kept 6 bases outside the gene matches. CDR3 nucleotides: TGCAGCGTTGTCCCGACTAGCGGGCACCAGTACTTC. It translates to CSVVPTSGHQYF. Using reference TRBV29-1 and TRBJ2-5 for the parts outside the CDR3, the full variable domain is SAVISQKPSRDICQRGTSLTIQCQVDSQVTMMFWYRQQPGQSLTLIATANQGSEATYESGFVIDKFPISRPNLTFSTLTVSNMSPEDSSIYLCSVVPTSGHQYFGPGTRLLVL.

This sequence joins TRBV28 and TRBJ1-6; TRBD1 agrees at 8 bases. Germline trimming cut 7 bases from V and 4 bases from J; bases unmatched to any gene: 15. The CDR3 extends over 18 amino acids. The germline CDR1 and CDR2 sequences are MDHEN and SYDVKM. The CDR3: CASTTILTGEIYNSPLHF. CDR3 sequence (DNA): TGTGCCAGCACCACTATTTTGACAGGGGAAATTTATAATTCACCCCTCCACTTT.

The chain's CDR3 is CASSYKGGDTGELFF. In DNA form, the CDR3 reads TGTGCCAGCAGTTACAAAGGAGGTGACACCGGGGAGCTGTTTTTT. The chain combines TRBV6-6 with TRBJ2-2; weak D call: TRBD2 (5 bases). The V gene's germline CDR1 is MNHNY and CDR2 SVGAGI (reference sequence). CDR3 length: 15 amino acids. The V end was cut by 2 bases, the J end by 3 bases, with 10 bases between.

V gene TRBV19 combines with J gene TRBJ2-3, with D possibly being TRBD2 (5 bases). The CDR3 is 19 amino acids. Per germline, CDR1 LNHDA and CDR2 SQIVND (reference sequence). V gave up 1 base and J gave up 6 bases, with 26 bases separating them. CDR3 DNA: TGTGCCAGTAGTATAGGCCCCGTTCTCCGGAAGAGGGTTCGGGATACGCAGTATTTT. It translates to CASSIGPVLRKRVRDTQYF.

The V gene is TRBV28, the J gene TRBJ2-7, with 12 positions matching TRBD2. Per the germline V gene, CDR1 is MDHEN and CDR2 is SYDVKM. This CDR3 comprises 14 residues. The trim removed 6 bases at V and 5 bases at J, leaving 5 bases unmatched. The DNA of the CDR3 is TGTGCCAGCAGGAAGACTAGCGGGAGAGACGAGCAGTACTTC. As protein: CASRKTSGRDEQYF.

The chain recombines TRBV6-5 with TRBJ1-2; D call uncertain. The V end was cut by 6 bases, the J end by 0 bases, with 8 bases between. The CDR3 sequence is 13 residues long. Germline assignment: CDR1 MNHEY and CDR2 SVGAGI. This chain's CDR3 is CASRYTANYGYTF. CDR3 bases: TGTGCCAGCAGGTACACTGCTAACTATGGCTACACCTTC.